This T cell receptor (beta chain) was identified in a study of CD8+ T cells in alopecia areata. Treatment described: oral pan-JAK inhibitor, 5-10 mg twice daily. RNA was isolated and reverse transcribed to cDNA, the sequencing template. The data were produced by immunoSEQ multiplex PCR, yet TCRdb's version contains in-frame clones alone and is incomplete. The sample carries about 170,000 clones, 58% recorded once. CDR1 is MNHEY, CDR2 SVGAGI, per germline. V lost 10 bases and J lost 4, with 20 bases in between. This CDR3 comprises 15 residues. The chain links TRBV6-5 to TRBJ2-4; D may be TRBD2 (5 bases). This sequence was found in a human donor with alopecia areata. Specimen: CD4+ T cells sorted from blood, collected at approximately week 56, from a patient treated with tofacitinib. CDR3 DNA: TGTGCCACTCGAACCCCCTGGGGAGCAAAAAACATTCAGTACTTC. This gives the protein CATRTPWGAKNIQYF.